The 5 T cell receptor beta chains below all came from one sample that was sequenced in a study of shared clonotypes between healthy human individuals. The protocol was immunoSEQ multiplex PCR, while the TCRdb copy is restricted to in-frame clones and leaves out a portion. Of 780,000 or so clones in the sample, 55% to 75% are singletons; the top ten hold about 1.7%. Sequencing input: memory CD4+ T cells sorted from blood. Subset defined: CD45RA-negative fraction. Receptors were obtained from a woman younger than 45 in good health.

This sequence joins TRBV18 and TRBJ1-5; weak D call: TRBD1 (5 bases). The CDR3 has 13 residues. The V end was cut by 2 bases, the J end by 9 bases, with 11 bases between. Germline CDR1 and CDR2: KGHSH and LQKENI. The CDR3 nucleotides read TGTGCCAGCTCACCATCCGCTCAGGGGCCCCAGCATTTT. Protein sequence: CASSPSAQGPQHF.

This clone was seen more than once but under ten times. The chain couples TRBV2 to TRBJ2-5; weak D call: TRBD1 (5 bases). The length of the CDR3 is 13 residues. The V end lost 7 bases, the J end lost 4 bases, and 13 bases lay between the germline ends. Germline values: CDR1 SNHLY, CDR2 FYNNEI. This CDR3 reads CASNTLRGETQYF. In DNA form, the CDR3 reads TGTGCCAGCAATACGTTAAGGGGAGAGACCCAGTACTTC.

This clone has just a few counts. V and J are TRBV5-4 and TRBJ2-5, with 7 nucleotides matching TRBD2. Per the germline V gene, CDR1 is SGHNT and CDR2 is YYREEE (reference sequence). Trimming at V came to 3 bases and at J to 5 bases, leaving 13 bases not matched to a gene. The CDR3 contains 16 residues. The CDR3 nucleotides read TGTGCCAGCAGCTCTCCCTTGGCGGGAGCTTCGGAGACCCAGTACTTC. This codes for CASSSPLAGASETQYF. Full variable domain (rest looked up from reference TRBV5-4 and TRBJ2-5): ETGVTQSPTHLIKTRGQQVTLRCSSQSGHNTVSWYQQALGQGPQFIFQYYREEENGRGNFPPRFSGLQFPNYSSELNVNALELDDSALYLCASSSPLAGASETQYFGPGTRLLVL.

The chain uses TRBV19 and TRBJ2-1; TRBD2 aligns across 10 bases. Losses at the gene ends were 6 bases for V and 6 bases for J; bases not matched to a gene: 14. The CDR3 runs to 17 residues. CDR1 is LNHDA, CDR2 SQIVND, per germline (reference sequence). The CDR3, as DNA: TGTGCCAGTAGCAATAGCCCAAGCGGGAGGGCACGCAATGAGCAGTTCTTC. Amino acids: CASSNSPSGRARNEQFF.

This chain joins TRBV19 and TRBJ2-7; 12 bases agree with TRBD2. The germline V gene has CDR1 LNHDA and CDR2 SQIVND (reference sequence). The CDR3 consists of 14 residues. V shed 6 bases and J 5 bases; nucleotides not matched to a gene: 5. The CDR3 is CASSLTSGSNEQYF. As DNA, the CDR3 is TGTGCCAGTAGCCTGACTAGCGGGAGTAACGAGCAGTACTTC.